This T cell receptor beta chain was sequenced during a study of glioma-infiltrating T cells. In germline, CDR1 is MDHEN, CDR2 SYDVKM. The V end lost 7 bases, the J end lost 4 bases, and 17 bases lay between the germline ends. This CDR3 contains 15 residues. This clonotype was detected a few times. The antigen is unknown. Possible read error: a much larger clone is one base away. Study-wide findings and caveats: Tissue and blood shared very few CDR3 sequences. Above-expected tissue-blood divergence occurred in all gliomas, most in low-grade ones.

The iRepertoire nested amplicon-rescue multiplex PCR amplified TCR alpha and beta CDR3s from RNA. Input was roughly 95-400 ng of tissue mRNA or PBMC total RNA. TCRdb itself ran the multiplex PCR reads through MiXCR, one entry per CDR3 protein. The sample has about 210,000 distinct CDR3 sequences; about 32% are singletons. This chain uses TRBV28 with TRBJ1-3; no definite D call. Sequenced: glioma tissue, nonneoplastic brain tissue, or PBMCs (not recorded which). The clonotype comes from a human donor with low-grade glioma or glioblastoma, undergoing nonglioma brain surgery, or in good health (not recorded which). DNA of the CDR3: TGTGCCAGCAATCCTCTTGCAGGTTTCGGAAACACCATATATTTT. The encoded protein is CASNPLAGFGNTIYF.